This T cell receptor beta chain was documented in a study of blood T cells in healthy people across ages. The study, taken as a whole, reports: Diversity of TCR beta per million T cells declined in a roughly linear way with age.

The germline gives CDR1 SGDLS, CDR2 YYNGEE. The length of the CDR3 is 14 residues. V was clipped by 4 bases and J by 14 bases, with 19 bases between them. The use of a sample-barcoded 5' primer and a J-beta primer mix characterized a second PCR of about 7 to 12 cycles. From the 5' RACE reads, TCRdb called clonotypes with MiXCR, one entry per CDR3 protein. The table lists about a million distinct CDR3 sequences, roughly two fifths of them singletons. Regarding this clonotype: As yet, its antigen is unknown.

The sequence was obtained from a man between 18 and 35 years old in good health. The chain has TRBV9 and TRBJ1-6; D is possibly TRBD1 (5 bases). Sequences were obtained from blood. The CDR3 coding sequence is TGTGCCAGCAGCCCCCCCCGGGGGTCCGGGACCCTCCACTTT. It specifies CASSPPRGSGTLHF.